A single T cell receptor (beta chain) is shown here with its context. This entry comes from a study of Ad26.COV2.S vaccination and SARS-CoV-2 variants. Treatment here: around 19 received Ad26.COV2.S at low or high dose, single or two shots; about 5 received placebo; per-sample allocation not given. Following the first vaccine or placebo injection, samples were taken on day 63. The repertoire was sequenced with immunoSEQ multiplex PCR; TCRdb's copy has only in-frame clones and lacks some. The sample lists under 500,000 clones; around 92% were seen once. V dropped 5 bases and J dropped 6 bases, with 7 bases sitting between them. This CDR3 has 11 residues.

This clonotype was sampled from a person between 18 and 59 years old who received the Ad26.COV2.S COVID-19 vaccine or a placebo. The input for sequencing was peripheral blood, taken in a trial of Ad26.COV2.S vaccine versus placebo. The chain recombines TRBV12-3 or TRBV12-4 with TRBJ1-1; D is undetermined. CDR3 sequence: CASSLRSEAFF. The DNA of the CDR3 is TGTGCCAGCAGTCTACGATCTGAAGCTTTCTTT.